These T cell receptor beta chains were read from a single sample in a study of OX40 agonist ivuxolimab in advanced cancers. Sequenced by immunoSEQ multiplex PCR; TCRdb stores in-frame clones only, minus some. The table lists 60,000 to 80,000 clones, 70% to 90% of them singletons. The sequences come from CD4+ or CD8+ T cells sorted from blood, collected in a trial of the OX40 agonist ivuxolimab. The receptors derive from an adult with an advanced solid tumor such as melanoma, head and neck, liver or kidney cancer. Both conserved end residues are part of each CDR3. D genes are given only for firm matches. Size is stated for part of the rows, as once, few or many counts, or as a class when the clone is expanded.

>.|TRBJ1-1|TRBV5-1|.
TGCGCCAGCAGCTTGGCCGGGATACAGGGAAGGAAGACTGAAGCTTTCTTT
CASSLAGIQGRKTEAFF
>.|TRBJ2-2|TRBV14|.
TGTGCCAGCAGCCAAACCGGAGGGACCGGGGAGCTGTTTTTT
CASSQTGGTGELFF
>.|TRBJ2-1|TRBV11-2|.
TGTGCCAGCAGAGAAGACAAGCGGTACAAGGGCGATGAGCAGTTCTTC
CASREDKRYKGDEQFF
>.|TRBJ2-5|TRBV7-9|.
TGTGCCAGCAGTTTATCAGCGGTAGGGTCAGGAGAGACCCAGTACTTC
CASSLSAVGSGETQYF
>.|TRBJ2-7|TRBV7-2|.
TGTGCCAGCAGCTTCCCGTCTTCCTACGAGCAGTACTTC
CASSFPSSYEQYF
>.|TRBJ2-3|TRBV7-7|.
TGTGCCAGCAGCCCGAACAGGCGAGATACGCAGTATTTT
CASSPNRRDTQYF
>.|TRBJ2-5|TRBV6-5|.
TGTGCCAGCAGTGCCACTACTTCGGAGACCCAGTACTTC
CASSATTSETQYF
>TRBD2|TRBJ2-3|TRBV7-6|.
TGTGCCAGCAGCTTACAGACTAGCGGGTTAGGCACAGATACGCAGTATTTT
CASSLQTSGLGTDTQYF
>.|TRBJ2-5|TRBV28|.
TGTGCCAGCGGGGGGGCCGTTGAGACCCAGTACTTC
CASGGAVETQYF
>.|TRBJ1-6|TRBV29-1|few
TGCAGCGTTGCAAGGGACAACAATAATTCACCCCTCCACTTT
CSVARDNNNSPLHF
>.|TRBJ2-5|TRBV21-1|.
TGTGCCAGCAGCAAGTACCTAAAAGAGACCCAGTACTTC
CASSKYLKETQYF
>TRBD1|TRBJ2-2|TRBV2|.
TGTGCCCTAATCTCGGGGACAGCCATCGGGGAGCTGTTTTTT
CALISGTAIGELFF
>.|TRBJ2-5|TRBV7-3|.
TGTGCCAGCAGCTTATGGGGCGGGGAGACCCAGTACTTC
CASSLWGGETQYF
>TRBD1|TRBJ1-2|TRBV28|.
TGTGCCAGCAGTCCCGACAGGGTGAACTATGGCTACACCTTC
CASSPDRVNYGYTF
>.|TRBJ2-3|TRBV5-5|.
TGTGCCAGCAGCTTGACAGGGACAGATACGCAGTATTTT
CASSLTGTDTQYF
>TRBD2|TRBJ2-1|TRBV19|once
TGTGCCAGTAGTCTTCCCGGGGGGGCCCTGAATGAGCAGTTCTTC
CASSLPGGALNEQFF
>.|TRBJ1-4|TRBV14|.
TGTGCCAGCCTTCTAGTTGAGGGTAATGAAAAACTGTTTTTT
CASLLVEGNEKLFF
>.|TRBJ1-6|TRBV14|.
TGTGCCAGCAGCCAAGAGTCGCGAGGTTCACCCCTCCACTTT
CASSQESRGSPLHF
>TRBD2|TRBJ2-1|TRBV4-2|few
TGTGCCAGCAGCCAAGAGGGGCGGGGGGTCAATGAGCAGTTCTTC
CASSQEGRGVNEQFF
>TRBD1|TRBJ1-2|TRBV7-2|.
TGTGCCAGCAGCCGGACAGGGCCCTATGGCTACACCTTC
CASSRTGPYGYTF
>.|TRBJ2-5|TRBV10-3|.
TGTGCCATCAGCCCCGTCGAGCGTCGAGAGACCCAGTACTTC
CAISPVERRETQYF
>TRBD2|TRBJ2-3|TRBV11-2|.
TGTGCCAGCAGCTTAGCGGGGGGGCCTGCAGATACGCAGTATTTT
CASSLAGGPADTQYF
>TRBD1|TRBJ1-2|TRBV5-6|.
TGTGCCAGCAGCAGACAGGGGAATAACTATGGCTACACCTTC
CASSRQGNNYGYTF
>.|TRBJ1-2|TRBV15|.
TGTGCCACCAGCAGAGGGGCGGGGGGGAACTATGGCTACACCTTC
CATSRGAGGNYGYTF
>.|TRBJ2-2|TRBV4-2|.
TGTGCCAGCAGCCAAGAAATTCAGTGGTCCACCGGGGAGCTGTTTTTT
CASSQEIQWSTGELFF
>.|TRBJ2-3|TRBV19|.
TGTGCCAGTAGTATAGGTAGGACTATCACAGATACGCAGTATTTT
CASSIGRTITDTQYF
>.|TRBJ1-5|TRBV7-6|.
TGTGCCAGCAGCACGGGCCCGGCTCAGCCCCAGCATTTT
CASSTGPAQPQHF
>TRBD1|TRBJ1-6|TRBV4-2|.
TGTGCCAGCAGCGGGGGGACCGGGACAGTTAATTCACCCCTCCACTTT
CASSGGTGTVNSPLHF
>TRBD2|TRBJ2-1|TRBV5-1|.
TGCGCCAGCTTTTCGGGACTAGCGGCCTCCCTCTCCTACAATGAGCAGTTCTTC
CASFSGLAASLSYNEQFF
>.|TRBJ2-1|TRBV6-4|.
TGTGCCAGCACAAGTTCCCGGGACATAAACTACAATGAGCAGTTCTTC
CASTSSRDINYNEQFF
>TRBD1|TRBJ1-3|TRBV6-1|.
TGTGCCAGCAGTAGGACAGGACCTGGAAACACCATATATTTT
CASSRTGPGNTIYF
>.|TRBJ1-3|TRBV28|.
TGTGCCAGCAGCCAGGACGAAGTAGCTGGAAACACCATATATTTT
CASSQDEVAGNTIYF
>.|TRBJ1-1|TRBV11-3|once
TGTGCCAGCTCTAATGGCCGAAACACTGAAGCTTTCTTT
CASSNGRNTEAFF
>.|TRBJ2-3|TRBV25-1|.
TGTGCCAGCAGTGAAGAAGGAATTCTCACAGATACGCAGTATTTT
CASSEEGILTDTQYF
>.|TRBJ1-5|TRBV10-3|once
TGTGCCATCAGTGACAGGGAAAGTCGGCCCCAGCATTTT
CAISDRESRPQHF
>TRBD2|TRBJ2-4|TRBV7-8|.
TGTGCCAGCAGCTTAGGGACTAGCGGGCGTGCCAACATTCAGTACTTC
CASSLGTSGRANIQYF
>.|TRBJ2-7|TRBV5-1|few
TGCGCCAGCAGCCAGGACGGGCAGGGGAACGACATGCAGTACTTC
CASSQDGQGNDMQYF
>.|TRBJ1-1|TRBV29-1|few
TGCAGCGCCGCTACAGGGAACACTGAAGCTTTCTTT
CSAATGNTEAFF
>TRBD1|TRBJ1-5|TRBV18|.
TGTGCCAGCTCACGTGGGGGACAGTTGAATCAGCCCCAGCATTTT
CASSRGGQLNQPQHF
>.|TRBJ2-3|TRBV30|.
TGTGCCTGGACTAGCATAGATACGCAGTATTTT
CAWTSIDTQYF
>TRBD1|TRBJ2-2|TRBV18|.
TGTGCCAGCTCACCAGCGACAGGGTTCACCGGGGAGCTGTTTTTT
CASSPATGFTGELFF
>.|TRBJ2-1|TRBV7-8|.
TGTGCCAGCAGCCAGATAGGGGCCCACAATGAGCAGTTCTTC
CASSQIGAHNEQFF
>TRBD1|TRBJ2-1|TRBV10-2|.
TGCGCCAGCCTGGGACAGGGAGGTGAGCAGTTCTTC
CASLGQGGEQFF
>TRBD1|TRBJ1-2|TRBV28|.
TGTGCCAGCAGCCCACCCCCCAGACAGGGCCAACTCTATGGCTACACCTTC
CASSPPPRQGQLYGYTF
>TRBD2|TRBJ2-1|TRBV5-4|.
TGTGCCAGCAGCCCTGAACTAGCGGGGGGGCGTAATGAGCAGTTCTTC
CASSPELAGGRNEQFF
>TRBD1|TRBJ1-2|TRBV4-2|.
TGTGCCAGCAGCTTGGTCCCGGGACAGGGGGGGCATGGCTACACCTTC
CASSLVPGQGGHGYTF
>TRBD1|TRBJ1-1|TRBV6-6|.
TGTGCCAGCAGGATATCGGACAGGGCGAACACTGAAGCTTTCTTT
CASRISDRANTEAFF
>.|TRBJ1-2|TRBV15|once
TGTGCCACCAGCGAATCGGGTACAGGGAATGGGAACTATGGCTACACCTTC
CATSESGTGNGNYGYTF
>TRBD2|TRBJ2-7|TRBV7-2|.
TGTGCCAGCAGACGCGAGGGGACTAGCGGGAGTTACGAGCAGTACTTC
CASRREGTSGSYEQYF
>.|TRBJ2-5|TRBV9|.
TGTGCCAGCAGCTCAGGGGGGGGCAGCGAGACCCAGTACTTC
CASSSGGGSETQYF
>.|TRBJ2-4|TRBV7-8|.
TGTGCCAGCAGCTTGGGGGAGGGGGCCCTCAAAAACATTCAGTACTTC
CASSLGEGALKNIQYF